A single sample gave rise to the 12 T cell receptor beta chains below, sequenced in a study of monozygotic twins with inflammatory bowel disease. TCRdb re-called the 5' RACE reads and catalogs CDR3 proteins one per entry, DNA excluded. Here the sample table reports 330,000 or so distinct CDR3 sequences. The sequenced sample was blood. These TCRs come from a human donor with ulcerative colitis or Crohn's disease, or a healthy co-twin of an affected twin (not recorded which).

This CDR3 reads CSARGAGFGNTEAFF. The gene calls are TRBV20-1 and TRBJ1-1; there is no DNA to check the TCRdb D call of TRBD1. The CDR3 is 15 amino acids. Germline-derived CDR1 and CDR2 are DFQATT and SNEGSKA (reference sequence).

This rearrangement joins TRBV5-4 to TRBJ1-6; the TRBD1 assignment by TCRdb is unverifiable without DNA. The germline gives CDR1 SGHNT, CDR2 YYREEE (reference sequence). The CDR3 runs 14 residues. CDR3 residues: CASSSGTKNSPLHF.

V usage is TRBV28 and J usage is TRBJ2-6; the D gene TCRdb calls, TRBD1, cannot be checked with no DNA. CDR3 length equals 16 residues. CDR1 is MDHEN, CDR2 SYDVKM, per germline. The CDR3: CATDPGRFSGANVLTF.

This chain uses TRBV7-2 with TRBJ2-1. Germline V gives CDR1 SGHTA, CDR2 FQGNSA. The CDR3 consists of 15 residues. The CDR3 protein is CASSSSGGSYNEQFF.

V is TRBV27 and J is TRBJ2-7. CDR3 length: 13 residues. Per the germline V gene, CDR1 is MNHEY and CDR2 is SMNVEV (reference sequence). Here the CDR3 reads CASSLRDQGEQYF.

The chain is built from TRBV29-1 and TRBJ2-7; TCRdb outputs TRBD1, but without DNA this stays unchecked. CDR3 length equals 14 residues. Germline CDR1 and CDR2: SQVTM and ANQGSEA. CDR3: CSVEDAPGSYEQYF.

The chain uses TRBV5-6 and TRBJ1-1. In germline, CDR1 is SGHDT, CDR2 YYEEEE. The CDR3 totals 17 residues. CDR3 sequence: CASSRLSGPPGNTEAFF.

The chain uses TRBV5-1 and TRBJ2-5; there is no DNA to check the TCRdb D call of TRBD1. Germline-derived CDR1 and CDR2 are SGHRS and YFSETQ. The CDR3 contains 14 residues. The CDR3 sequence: CASRVGTHSETQYF. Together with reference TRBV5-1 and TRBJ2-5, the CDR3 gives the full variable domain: KAGVTQTPRYLIKTRGQQVTLSCSPISGHRSVSWYQQTPGQGLQFLFEYFSETQRNKGNFPGRFSGRQFSNSRSEMNVSTLELGDSALYLCASRVGTHSETQYFGPGTRLLVL.

CDR3: CSVVGENRRRGYTF. This chain links TRBV29-1 with TRBJ1-2; no DNA is available, so the TRBD1 call from TCRdb remains unchecked. The CDR3 runs 14 residues. CDR1 is SQVTM, CDR2 ANQGSEA, per germline. Full variable domain (outside the CDR3, taken from reference TRBV29-1 and TRBJ1-2): SAVISQKPSRDICQRGTSLTIQCQVDSQVTMMFWYRQQPGQSLTLIATANQGSEATYESGFVIDKFPISRPNLTFSTLTVSNMSPEDSSIYLCSVVGENRRRGYTFGSGTRLTVV.

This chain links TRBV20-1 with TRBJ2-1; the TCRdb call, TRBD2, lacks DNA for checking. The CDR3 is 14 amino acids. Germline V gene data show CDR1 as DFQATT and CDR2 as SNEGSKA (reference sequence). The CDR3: CSARDREAPNEQFF.

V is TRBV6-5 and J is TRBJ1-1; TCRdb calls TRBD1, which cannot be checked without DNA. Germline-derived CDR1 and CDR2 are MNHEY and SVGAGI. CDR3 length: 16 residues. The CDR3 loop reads CASSYARGSMNTEAFF.

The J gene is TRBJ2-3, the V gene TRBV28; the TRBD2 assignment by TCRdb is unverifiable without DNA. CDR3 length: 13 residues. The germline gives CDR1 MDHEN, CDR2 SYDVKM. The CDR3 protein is CASAGRTPDTQYF.